What follows are 26 T cell receptor beta chains derived from one specimen sequenced in a study of EBV T-cell therapy then PD-1 blockade in nasopharyngeal carcinoma. Using immunoSEQ multiplex PCR, the repertoire was profiled, and TCRdb retains in-frame clones only, with some absent. The sample has about 24,000 clones; about 80% are singletons. These receptors have no identified antigens. Specified treatment: AdE1-LMPpoly-expanded autologous EBV-specific T-cell therapy followed by anti-PD-1 nivolumab. Sample: CD8+ T cells from blood, taken between days 50 and 65 from a patient whose treatment included autologous EBV-specific T cells and nivolumab. The receptors were sampled from a middle-aged man with nasopharyngeal carcinoma.

The V gene is TRBV10-3, the J gene TRBJ2-2; 7 bases are shared with TRBD2. J was trimmed by 2 bases and V by 5 bases; bases with no gene match: 8. The CDR3 extends over 16 amino acids. The germline V gene encodes CDR1 ENHRY and CDR2 SYGVKD. The CDR3 reads CAISFGASGNTGELFF. The CDR3 nucleotides read TGTGCCATCAGTTTTGGCGCTAGCGGTAACACCGGGGAGCTGTTTTTT.

The V gene is TRBV6-4, the J gene TRBJ1-6; TRBD1 agrees at 9 bases. Germline V gene lookup returns CDR1 MRHNA and CDR2 SNTAGT. The J segment lost 6 bases and the V segment lost 6 bases, leaving 15 bases of the junction unmatched. The CDR3 spans 18 residues. The CDR3, as DNA: TGTGCCAGCAGCTATCCACCCCTAACAGGGGGCCGTAATTCACCCCTCCACTTT. It yields the protein CASSYPPLTGGRNSPLHF.

This rearrangement joins TRBV4-3 to TRBJ2-3, with 7 bases fitting TRBD1. Germline V CDR1 and CDR2: LGHNA, YSLEER. This CDR3 comprises 16 residues. V lost 3 bases, J lost 0 bases, and 6 bases stayed unmatched. The CDR3 here is CASSQLQGISTDTQYF. Written as DNA, the CDR3 is TGCGCCAGCAGCCAGTTACAGGGGATAAGCACAGATACGCAGTATTTT.

V usage is TRBV6-1 and J usage is TRBJ2-2, with D uncertain. CDR3 length equals 14 residues. V lost 2 bases and J 3 bases, leaving 7 bases between the germline ends. CDR1 and CDR2 from the germline V gene are MNHNS and SASEGT. The CDR3 DNA reads as TGTGCCAGCAGTGAACAGGACGACACCGGGGAGCTGTTTTTT. Its translation is CASSEQDDTGELFF.

This chain connects TRBV4-1 to TRBJ2-3; TRBD1 is a possible D gene (5 bases). Looked up from germline, CDR1 is MGHRA and CDR2 is YSYEKL. This CDR3 comprises 14 residues. Between the trimmed V and J ends, which lost 1 base and 3 bases, there was a span of 8 bases. CDR3 loop: CASSQGGETDTQYF. The CDR3 nucleotides read TGCGCCAGCAGCCAAGGGGGCGAAACAGATACGCAGTATTTT.

In DNA, the CDR3 is TGTGCCAGCAGTGAGAAACCGGGACAGGGGACGGATGAGCAGTTCTTC. As protein: CASSEKPGQGTDEQFF. V is TRBV25-1 and J is TRBJ2-1; 10 positions agree with TRBD1. The J segment lost 8 bases and the V segment lost 3 bases, leaving 10 bases of the junction unmatched. CDR1 is MGHDK, CDR2 SYGVNS, per germline. CDR3 length: 16 residues. Using reference TRBV25-1 and TRBJ2-1 for the parts outside the CDR3, the full variable domain is EADIYQTPRYLVIGTGKKITLECSQTMGHDKMYWYQQDPGMELHLIHYSYGVNSTEKGDLSSESTVSRIRTEHFPLTLESARPSHTSQYLCASSEKPGQGTDEQFFGPGTRLTVL.

The rearrangement joins TRBV7-2 to TRBJ2-4; 7 positions match TRBD1. The germline V gene has CDR1 SGHTA and CDR2 FQGNSA. J lost 3 bases, V lost 1 base, and 12 bases had no gene match. The CDR3 is 18 amino acids. Here the CDR3 reads CASSLGPDRAYFKNIQYF. CDR3 sequence (DNA): TGTGCCAGCAGCTTAGGACCCGACAGGGCCTATTTCAAAAACATTCAGTACTTC.

The genes are TRBV5-8 and TRBJ1-2; D perhaps matches TRBD1 (6 bases). The germline V gene encodes CDR1 SGHTS and CDR2 YDEGEE. The V gene lost 1 base and the J gene lost 4 bases, with 23 bases spanning the gap. This CDR3 comprises 18 residues. Here the CDR3 reads CASSLPGHGHLFSYGYTF. CDR3 sequence (DNA): TGTGCCAGCAGCTTGCCGGGACATGGACATCTATTCAGCTATGGCTACACCTTC.

The rearrangement uses TRBV2 and TRBJ1-2; 9 bases agree with TRBD1. The CDR3 is 16 amino acids. Germline V CDR1 and CDR2: SNHLY, FYNNEI. V gave up 11 bases and J gave up 4 bases; unmatched junction bases: 17. The CDR3 sequence: CAAWLARDREPYGYTF. The CDR3 DNA reads TGTGCCGCGTGGCTCGCCCGGGACAGGGAACCCTATGGCTACACCTTC.

The chain carries TRBV4-1 and TRBJ2-7, with 9 bases identical to TRBD1. The CDR3 length is 17 residues. Losses at the gene ends were 1 base for V and 0 bases for J; bases not matched to a gene: 7. Per germline, CDR1 MGHRA and CDR2 YSYEKL. The chain's CDR3 is CASSQVWGQGSSYEQYF. The CDR3 nucleotides are TGCGCCAGCAGCCAAGTTTGGGGACAGGGAAGCTCCTACGAGCAGTACTTC.

The gene calls are TRBV10-2 and TRBJ1-1; possibly TRBD1 for D (6 bases). This CDR3 is built from 15 residues. With 3 bases removed from V and 0 bases from J, the gap between germline ends came to 11 bases. Per germline, CDR1 WSHSY and CDR2 SAAADI. CDR3 amino acids: CASSEGGGVNTEAFF. The CDR3 DNA reads as TGCGCCAGCAGTGAAGGAGGGGGGGTGAACACTGAAGCTTTCTTT.

The chain links TRBV28 to TRBJ2-5; 11 nucleotides align to TRBD2. Germline V lookup: CDR1 MDHEN, CDR2 SYDVKM. This CDR3 is 15 amino acids long. After removal of 2 bases from V and 5 bases from J, the junction contained 4 bases not matched to a gene. In DNA, the CDR3 is TGTGCCAGCAGTTTAATAGCGGGGGGGGTGGAGACCCAGTACTTC. It yields the protein CASSLIAGGVETQYF.

The chain links TRBV7-2 to TRBJ1-6, with D perhaps TRBD1 (5 bases). V lost 5 bases and J 0 bases, leaving 11 bases between the germline ends. Per germline, CDR1 SGHTA and CDR2 FQGNSA. The CDR3 sequence is 16 residues long. The CDR3 DNA is TGTGCCAGCAGCCGGGACTCCCGCTCCTATAATTCACCCCTCCACTTT. The encoded protein is CASSRDSRSYNSPLHF.

In its sample, this clone was seen many times. The chain uses TRBV29-1 and TRBJ1-1; D perhaps matches TRBD1 (6 bases). This CDR3 contains 13 residues. The V end lost 2 bases, the J end lost 7 bases, and 14 bases lay between the germline ends. Germline V gene data show CDR1 as SQVTM and CDR2 as ANQGSEA. CDR3 nucleotides: TGCAGCGTTGAATGGGGAGGGGGGCATGAAGCTTTCTTT. This translates into CSVEWGGGHEAFF.

V and J are TRBV7-9 and TRBJ1-3; a weak D match, TRBD1 (5 bases). Germline loops: CDR1 SEHNR, CDR2 FQNEAQ (reference sequence). The CDR3 has 16 amino acids. The V gene lost 3 bases and the J gene lost 0 bases, with 12 bases spanning the gap. The CDR3 nucleotides are TGTGCCAGCAGCTTCTACAGGTCGAGCTCTGGAAACACCATATATTTT. Translation gives CASSFYRSSSGNTIYF.

Here the CDR3 DNA reads TGCGCCAGCAGCGGGGGACTAGCGGGGGTACGGGATACGCAGTATTTT. Protein: CASSGGLAGVRDTQYF. The chain combines TRBV5-1 with TRBJ2-3, with TRBD2 matching 14 bases. Losses at the gene ends were 4 bases for V and 6 bases for J; bases not matched to a gene: 7. The germline CDR1 and CDR2 sequences are SGHRS and YFSETQ. The CDR3 runs to 16 residues.

The chain combines TRBV6-4 with TRBJ2-7; D tentatively reads TRBD1 or TRBD2 (5 bases each). The CDR3 contains 13 residues. Germline CDR1 reads MRHNA; CDR2 reads SNTAGT. V lost 3 bases and J lost 6, with 12 bases in between. CDR3 amino acids: CASSENPRGEQYF. The CDR3 DNA is TGTGCCAGCAGTGAGAATCCGAGGGGCGAGCAGTACTTC.

The V gene is TRBV9, the J gene TRBJ2-7; perhaps TRBD2 as D (7 bases). Germline V gene sequence: CDR1 SGDLS, CDR2 YYNGEE. V dropped 4 bases and J dropped 4 bases, with 12 bases sitting between them. The CDR3 covers 13 residues. The CDR3 region is CASSPRGGYEQYF. The CDR3 nucleotides are TGTGCCAGCAGCCCAAGGGGGGGGTACGAGCAGTACTTC.

V usage is TRBV6-4 and J usage is TRBJ2-7; 10 bases agree with TRBD1. This CDR3 region has 16 residues. The germline gives CDR1 MRHNA, CDR2 SNTAGT. After removal of 4 bases from V and 4 bases from J, the junction contained 10 bases not matched to a gene. CDR3 sequence (DNA): TGTGCCAGCAGTGCCACCCCGGGACAGGGGTTGTACGAGCAGTACTTC. It specifies CASSATPGQGLYEQYF.

V usage is TRBV7-9 and J usage is TRBJ1-1; D gene uncertain. The germline gives CDR1 SEHNR, CDR2 FQNEAQ (reference sequence). Trimming shortened V by 5 bases and J by 2 bases, and 18 bases separated the two germline ends. The length of the CDR3 is 16 residues. The CDR3 here is CASSHLLNPSNTEAFF. The CDR3 bases are TGTGCCAGCAGCCACCTACTGAATCCGAGTAACACTGAAGCTTTCTTT. The full variable domain, with the rest looked up from reference TRBV7-9 and TRBJ1-1, is DTGVSQNPRHKITKRGQNVTFRCDPISEHNRLYWYRQTLGQGPEFLTYFQNEAQLEKSRLLSDRFSAERPKGSFSTLEIQRTEQGDSAMYLCASSHLLNPSNTEAFFGQGTRLTVV.

J is TRBJ2-7 and V is TRBV29-1, with 9 bases fitting TRBD1. Losses at the gene ends were 0 bases for V and 3 bases for J; bases not matched to a gene: 6. Germline CDR1 reads SQVTM; CDR2 reads ANQGSEA. The CDR3 extends over 15 amino acids. The CDR3: CSVEEGDRAGYEQYF. The CDR3 nucleotides read TGCAGCGTTGAAGAGGGGGACAGGGCGGGCTACGAGCAGTACTTC.

This chain's CDR3 is CASSSWGASNQPQHF. Here the CDR3 DNA reads TGTGCCAGCAGCTCGTGGGGGGCTAGCAATCAGCCCCAGCATTTT. The chain links TRBV7-2 to TRBJ1-5, with D perhaps TRBD1 (6 bases). Germline CDR1 is SGHTA and CDR2 is FQGNSA. Trimming took off 4 bases at V and 0 bases at J, with 10 bases between the two ends. The length of the CDR3 is 15 residues.

Only one count was recorded for this clone. The CDR3 sequence is CASSPQGATGANYGYTF. The CDR3 coding sequence is TGTGCCAGCAGCCCTCAAGGCGCTACAGGGGCGAACTATGGCTACACCTTC. The chain links TRBV13 to TRBJ1-2, with TRBD1 identical over 7 bases. V shed 5 bases and J 2 bases; nucleotides not matched to a gene: 14. This CDR3 contains 17 residues. CDR1 is PRHDT and CDR2 is FYEKMQ in the germline V gene (reference sequence).

J is TRBJ2-1 and V is TRBV7-9, with 7 bases matching TRBD2. Germline V gene data show CDR1 as SEHNR and CDR2 as FQNEAQ (reference sequence). V was pared by 2 bases and J by 8 bases, with 9 bases of the junction left unmatched. CDR3 length equals 15 residues. CDR3 DNA: TGTGCCAGCAGCTTATCCGGGACTAAGGACGATGAGCAGTTCTTC. Protein: CASSLSGTKDDEQFF.

The rearrangement joins TRBV9 to TRBJ2-3, with TRBD1 identical over 10 bases. The V gene end was trimmed by 4 bases and the J gene end by 4 bases; junction bases not matched to a gene: 6. This CDR3 spans 15 amino acids. CDR1 and CDR2 (germline): SGDLS, YYNGEE. Here the CDR3 reads CASSSGTGVADTQYF. CDR3 nucleotides: TGTGCCAGCAGCTCCGGGACAGGGGTGGCAGATACGCAGTATTTT.

This clone was detected only once. The genes are TRBV9 and TRBJ2-3; D possibly uses TRBD1 or TRBD2 (6 bases each). Looked up from germline, CDR1 is SGDLS and CDR2 is YYNGEE. The CDR3 extends over 15 amino acids. V lost 1 base, J lost 6 bases, and 15 bases lay in between. CDR3 sequence reads: CASSVRGAISDTQYF. The CDR3 DNA is TGTGCCAGCAGCGTAAGGGGGGCCATTAGTGATACGCAGTATTTT.